This is a list of T cell receptor beta chains from one sample in a study of CXCR3-negative and CXCR3-positive naive CD8 T cells. Reanalyzing the 5' RACE reads, TCRdb keeps one entry per CDR3 protein, without DNA. The sample spans roughly 90,000 distinct CDR3 sequences; the ten largest clones claim around 1.7%. The sample consisted of naive CXCR3- CD8+ T cells from blood. Receptor source: a human donor in good health. Some clones in this sample may be carry-over from other donors' samples. CDR3s include the opening cysteine and the closing phenylalanine or tryptophan.

J | V | CDR3
TRBJ1-2 | TRBV9 | CASTKGTPPNYGYTF
TRBJ2-7 | TRBV27 | CASRLTGGGYEQYF
TRBJ1-1 | TRBV7-9 | CASSLGGGLVNTEAFF
TRBJ2-1 | TRBV28 | CATSPGNNEQFF
TRBJ2-1 | TRBV7-3 | CASSHRGGAYNEQFF
TRBJ2-7 | TRBV7-9 | CASSQTSGSLIYEQYF
TRBJ2-4 | TRBV3-1 | CASSQDNLALAKNIQYF
TRBJ2-1 | TRBV28 | CASSGELRRALSLDEQFF
TRBJ2-1 | TRBV4-2 | CASSPGEGAPDFGYNEQFF
TRBJ2-2 | TRBV28 | CASSLNRDTGELFF
TRBJ2-7 | TRBV4-1 | CASSQADLYEQYF
TRBJ2-7 | TRBV29-1 | CSYRDPPYEQYF
TRBJ2-7 | TRBV29-1 | CSVRGQGASKSSYEQYF
TRBJ2-3 | TRBV27 | CASSPTPGTDTQYF
TRBJ2-1 | TRBV7-9 | CASSTIAGDGFRNNEQFF
TRBJ2-1 | TRBV20-1 | CSARGLAGRSYEQFF
TRBJ2-5 | TRBV4-1 | CASSTRDSAVEPQYF
TRBJ1-1 | TRBV27 | CASSIGGGTEAFF
TRBJ2-1 | TRBV10-1 | CASSETSGASVNEQFF
TRBJ1-2 | TRBV6-2/TRBV6-3 | CASSIGPEGYTF
TRBJ1-5 | TRBV2 | CASTEGPDSNQPQHF
TRBJ2-3 | TRBV12-3/TRBV12-4 | CASSLGTASTDTQYF
TRBJ2-1 | TRBV3-1 | CASSQDFNEQFF
TRBJ2-7 | TRBV7-8 | CASTGGTVTYEQYF
TRBJ2-1 | TRBV12-3/TRBV12-4 | CASSLWQLGSYNEQFF
TRBJ2-7 | TRBV6-5 | CASSYSSSFYEQYF
TRBJ2-2 | TRBV3-1 | CASSQVTENTGELFF
TRBJ2-3 | TRBV18 | CASSPPSLAGTDTQYF
TRBJ2-1 | TRBV29-1 | CSVEVRDSPLDEQFF
TRBJ1-1 | TRBV3-1 | CASSPPGPLIEFNTEAFF
TRBJ2-3 | TRBV4-3 | CASSQDPPGGPDTQYF
TRBJ2-7 | TRBV5-1 | CASSLVGLEGYEQYF
TRBJ2-5 | TRBV21-1 | CASINLASREETQYF